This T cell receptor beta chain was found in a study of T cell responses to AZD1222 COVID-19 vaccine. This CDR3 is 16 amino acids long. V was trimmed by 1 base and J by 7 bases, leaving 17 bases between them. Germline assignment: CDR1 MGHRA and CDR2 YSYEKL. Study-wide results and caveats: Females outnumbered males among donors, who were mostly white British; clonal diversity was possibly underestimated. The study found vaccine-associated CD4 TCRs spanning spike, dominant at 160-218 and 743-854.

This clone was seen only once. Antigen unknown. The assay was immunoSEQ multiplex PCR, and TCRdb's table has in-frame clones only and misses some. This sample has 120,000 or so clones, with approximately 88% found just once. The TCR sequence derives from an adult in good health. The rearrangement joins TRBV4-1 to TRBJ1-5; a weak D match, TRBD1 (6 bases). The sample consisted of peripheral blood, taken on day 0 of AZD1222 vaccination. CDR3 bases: TGCGCCAGCAGCCAAGTAAACGGACAGACACGGCAGCCCCAGCATTTT. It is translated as CASSQVNGQTRQPQHF.